This T cell receptor (beta chain) was profiled in a study of regulatory T cells in long-lasting Graves disease. Study-level findings and limits: Whereas roughly 1,000 public clonotypes were shared by new patients, persistent patients shared more, at approximately 2,700. Persistent cases favored TRBV28, TRBJ1-2 and TRBJ2-5.

V lost 3 bases, J lost 5 bases, and 6 bases stayed unmatched. Germline V gene data show CDR1 as SQVTM and CDR2 as ANQGSEA. The CDR3 sequence is 15 residues long. The authors built TCR beta libraries using iRepertoire HTBI primers and Arm-PCR of CDR3 regions. TCRdb used MiXCR to reprocess the multiplex PCR reads, holding one entry per CDR3 protein. The sample contains about 470,000 distinct CDR3 sequences, less than 25% of which appear only once. Time point defined: persistent/refractory GD, antithyroid drugs over 5 years with positive TRAb. RNA isolated from PBMCs was used to make the TCR library. For this clonotype: The antigen is unknown.

V usage is TRBV29-1 and J usage is TRBJ2-7, with TRBD2 matching over 14 bases. This material consisted of peripheral blood mononuclear cells (PBMCs), taken when the disease was refractory, from a patient treated with antithyroid drugs. This sequence originates from a female donor with Graves disease. CDR3 DNA: TGCAGCGTTGAGACTAGCGGGAGGGCCTTGAACGAGCAGTACTTC. It codes for CSVETSGRALNEQYF.